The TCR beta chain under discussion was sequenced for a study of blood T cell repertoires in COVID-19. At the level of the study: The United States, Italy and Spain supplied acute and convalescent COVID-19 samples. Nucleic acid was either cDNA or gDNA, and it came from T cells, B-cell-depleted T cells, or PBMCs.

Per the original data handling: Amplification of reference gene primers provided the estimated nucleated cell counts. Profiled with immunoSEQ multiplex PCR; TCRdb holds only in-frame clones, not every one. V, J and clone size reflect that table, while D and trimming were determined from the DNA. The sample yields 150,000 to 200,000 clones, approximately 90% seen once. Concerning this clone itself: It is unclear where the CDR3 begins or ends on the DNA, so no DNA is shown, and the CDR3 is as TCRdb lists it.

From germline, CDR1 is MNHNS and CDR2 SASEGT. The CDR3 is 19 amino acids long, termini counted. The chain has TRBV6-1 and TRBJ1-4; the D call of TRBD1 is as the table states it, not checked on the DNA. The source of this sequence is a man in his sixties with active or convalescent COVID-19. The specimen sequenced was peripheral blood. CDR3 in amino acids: CASSEILAQGPATNEKLFF.